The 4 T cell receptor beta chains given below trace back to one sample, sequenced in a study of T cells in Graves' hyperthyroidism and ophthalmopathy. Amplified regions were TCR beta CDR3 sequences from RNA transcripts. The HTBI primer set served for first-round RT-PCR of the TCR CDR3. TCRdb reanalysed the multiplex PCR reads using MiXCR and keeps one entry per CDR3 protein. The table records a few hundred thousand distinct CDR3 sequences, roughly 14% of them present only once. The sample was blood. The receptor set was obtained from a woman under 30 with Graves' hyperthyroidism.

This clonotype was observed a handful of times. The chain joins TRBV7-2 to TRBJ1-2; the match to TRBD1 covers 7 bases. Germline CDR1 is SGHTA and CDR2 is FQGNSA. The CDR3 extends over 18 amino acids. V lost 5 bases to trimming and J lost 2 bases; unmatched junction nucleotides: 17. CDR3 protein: CASSPGVTGLLGNYGYTF. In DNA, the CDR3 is TGTGCCAGCAGCCCCGGGGTGACAGGGCTTTTGGGGAACTATGGCTACACCTTC. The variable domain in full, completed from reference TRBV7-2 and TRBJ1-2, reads GAGVSQSPSNKVTEKGKDVELRCDPISGHTALYWYRQSLGQGLEFLIYFQGNSAPDKSGLPSDRFSAERTGGSVSTLTIQRTQQEDSAVYLCASSPGVTGLLGNYGYTFGSGTRLTVV.

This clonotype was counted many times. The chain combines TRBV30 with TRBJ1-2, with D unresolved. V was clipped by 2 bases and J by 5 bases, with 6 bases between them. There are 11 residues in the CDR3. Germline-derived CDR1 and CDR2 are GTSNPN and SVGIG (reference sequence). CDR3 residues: CAWSSAYGYTF. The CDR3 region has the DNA TGTGCCTGGAGTTCAGCGTATGGCTACACCTTC.

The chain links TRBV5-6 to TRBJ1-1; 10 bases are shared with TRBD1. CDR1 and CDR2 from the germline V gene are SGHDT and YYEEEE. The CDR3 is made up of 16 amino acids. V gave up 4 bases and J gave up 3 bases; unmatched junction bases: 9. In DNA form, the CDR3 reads TGTGCCAGCAGCCCGTCCCGGGGACAGGGGTACACTGAAGCTTTCTTT. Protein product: CASSPSRGQGYTEAFF.

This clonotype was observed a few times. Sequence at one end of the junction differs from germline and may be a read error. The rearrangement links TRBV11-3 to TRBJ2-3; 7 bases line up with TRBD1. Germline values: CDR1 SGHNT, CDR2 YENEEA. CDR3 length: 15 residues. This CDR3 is CASSLRQGSTNTQYF. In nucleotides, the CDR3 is TGTGCCAGCAGCCTACGACAGGGATCCACAAATACGCAGTATTTT.